Following are 3 T cell receptor beta chains from one sample sequenced in a study of T-cell reconstitution after alpha-beta-depleted transplantation in children. Library preparation (for TCRbeta) was performed with unique molecular identifiers. A single record per CDR3 protein comes from TCRdb applying MiXCR to the PCR reads. The sample includes approximately 300,000 distinct CDR3 sequences, roughly a tenth of them seen just once. The specimen comprised PBMCs, sampled before TCRalphabeta/CD19-depleted stem cell transplant. The receptors here all came from a boy in the first two years of life with acute myeloid leukemia, due to receive a stem cell transplant.

This clonotype was seen only a few times. The chain links TRBV7-2 to TRBJ2-3; 10 nucleotides agree with TRBD2. Germline-derived CDR1 and CDR2 are SGHTA and FQGNSA. CDR3 length: 15 amino acids. V was pared by 2 bases and J by 4 bases, with 3 bases of the junction left unmatched. The CDR3 DNA is TGTGCCAGCAGCTTAAGCGGGAGGGCATCAGATACGCAGTATTTT. It is translated as CASSLSGRASDTQYF.

This clonotype was seen at least ten times. This chain connects TRBV14 to TRBJ1-2, with 8 bases matching TRBD1. In germline, CDR1 is SGHDN, CDR2 FVKESK. Losses at the gene ends were 3 bases for V and 7 bases for J; bases not matched to a gene: 7. This CDR3 has 14 residues. Here the CDR3 reads CASSHRDRILGYTF. DNA of the CDR3: TGTGCCAGCAGCCACCGGGACAGGATACTTGGCTACACCTTC.

The V call is TRBV7-2, the J call TRBJ2-7, with D uncertain. V was trimmed by 1 base and J by 2 bases, leaving 6 bases between them. Germline CDR1 and CDR2: SGHTA and FQGNSA. The CDR3 has 13 amino acids. In DNA form, the CDR3 reads TGTGCCAGCAGCTTAGTCCCTACCTACGAGCAGTACTTC. Translating it yields CASSLVPTYEQYF.